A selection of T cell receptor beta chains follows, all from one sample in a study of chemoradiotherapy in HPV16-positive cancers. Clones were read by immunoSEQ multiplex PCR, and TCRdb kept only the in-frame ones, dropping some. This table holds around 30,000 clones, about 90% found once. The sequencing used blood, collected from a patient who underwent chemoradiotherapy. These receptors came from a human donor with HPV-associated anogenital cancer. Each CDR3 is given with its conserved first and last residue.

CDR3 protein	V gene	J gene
CASSLSQGDGELFF	TRBV18	TRBJ2-2
CASSREVDSPLHF	TRBV7-3	TRBJ1-6
CASSSVGTPYEQYF	TRBV27	TRBJ2-7
CASTDGRPGEQYF	TRBV2	TRBJ2-7
CASSHDSGDEQYF	TRBV4-1	TRBJ2-5
CASSLGGGGLRNTIYF	TRBV11-2	TRBJ1-3
CASSGVAGGYEQYF	TRBV2	TRBJ2-7
CSASVDQPQHF	TRBV20-1	TRBJ1-5
CASRKAPGAYEQYF	TRBV19	TRBJ2-7
CASSPGGKRGELFF	TRBV9	TRBJ2-2
CASSQAAASSYEQYF	TRBV4-3	TRBJ2-7
CASSQDNWGTRSYNEQFF	TRBV4-3	TRBJ2-1
CASSPSGYDYNEQFF	TRBV18	TRBJ2-1